This passage covers 4 T cell receptor beta chains from one sample sequenced in a study of T cell clusters in autoimmune cytopenias. Each sample's input was roughly 230 ng genomic DNA, 35,000 to 40,000 genome equivalents. TRB rearrangements were amplified by touch-down multiplex PCR with mixed TRB-A/B primers. TCRdb re-called the multiplex PCR reads; one entry per CDR3 protein, DNA not given. Recorded for this sample: about 9,500 distinct CDR3 sequences. The source material was peripheral blood. All receptors come from a human donor with an autoimmune cytopenia or autoimmune hepatitis (not recorded which).

The chain joins TRBV6-2 or TRBV6-3 to TRBJ2-6; TCRdb lists TRBD1, though no DNA is available to test this call. Germline V gene data show CDR1 as MNHEY and CDR2 as SVGEGT. The CDR3 has 20 residues. CDR3 sequence reads: CASSPLPGQGISSGANVLTF.

The chain uses TRBV20-1 and TRBJ2-3; TCRdb returns TRBD2, unconfirmable since there is no DNA. The CDR3 consists of 15 residues. Germline V gives CDR1 DFQATT, CDR2 SNEGSKA (reference sequence). This chain's CDR3 is CSAMQRTQKLDTQYF.

V is TRBV6-5 and J is TRBJ1-1; TCRdb gives TRBD1 as the D gene, but with no DNA this cannot be confirmed. Germline V gene data show CDR1 as MNHEY and CDR2 as SVGAGI. The CDR3 is 15 amino acids. The chain's CDR3 is CASSYLGVTNTEAFF.

Judged by frequency, this clonotype is medium-sized. This CDR3 is CASSTPGGGVNEKLFF. The V gene is TRBV27, the J gene TRBJ1-4. This CDR3 comprises 16 residues. The V gene's germline CDR1 is MNHEY and CDR2 SMNVEV (reference sequence).